These T cell receptor beta chains were read from a single sample in a study of T cells after yellow fever vaccination. TCRdb reprocessed the 5' RACE reads via MiXCR and lists one record per CDR3 protein. In the table there are about 630,000 distinct CDR3 sequences, approximately 13% of which are singletons. The source material was PBMCs, sampled on the day of the yellow fever booster vaccination. The receptors stem from a man aged 25 to 40 who received the YFV17D yellow fever vaccine. The CDR3 runs from the conserved cysteine through the conserved F or W. Fields, in order: D gene, clone size, V gene, J gene, CDR3 protein, CDR3 DNA. The D gene is left open where the match is weak. Clone size is given for some rows only: seen once, a few or many times, or a class if the clone is expanded.

D gene: NA
clone size: NA
V gene: TRBV29-1
J gene: TRBJ2-5
CDR3 protein: CSVDMGEETQYF
CDR3 DNA: TGCAGCGTTGATATGGGGGAAGAGACCCAGTACTTC

D gene: NA
clone size: NA
V gene: TRBV4-3
J gene: TRBJ2-1
CDR3 protein: CASSQDLAGSSYNEQFF
CDR3 DNA: TGCGCCAGCAGCCAAGATCTGGCGGGCTCCTCCTACAATGAGCAGTTCTTC

D gene: TRBD2
clone size: few
V gene: TRBV6-1
J gene: TRBJ2-1
CDR3 protein: CASGRTSGYNEQFF
CDR3 DNA: TGTGCCAGCGGGCGGACTAGCGGCTACAATGAGCAGTTCTTC

D gene: TRBD2
clone size: few
V gene: TRBV29-1
J gene: TRBJ2-5
CDR3 protein: CSVDHGSGRGYQETQYF
CDR3 DNA: TGCAGCGTTGACCACGGGAGCGGGAGGGGGTACCAAGAGACCCAGTACTTC

D gene: TRBD1
clone size: NA
V gene: TRBV5-5
J gene: TRBJ2-3
CDR3 protein: CASSPRDRGRTDTQYF
CDR3 DNA: TGTGCCAGCAGCCCCCGGGACAGGGGCCGCACAGATACGCAGTATTTT

D gene: NA
clone size: few
V gene: TRBV3-1
J gene: TRBJ2-7
CDR3 protein: CASSQKGNYEQYF
CDR3 DNA: TGTGCCAGCAGCCAGAAGGGCAACTACGAGCAGTACTTC

D gene: NA
clone size: few
V gene: TRBV11-2
J gene: TRBJ2-5
CDR3 protein: CASSLNSQTQYF
CDR3 DNA: TGTGCCAGCAGCTTAAATAGTCAGACCCAGTACTTC

D gene: TRBD1
clone size: few
V gene: TRBV11-2
J gene: TRBJ2-1
CDR3 protein: CASSLSGQGLASYNEQFF
CDR3 DNA: TGTGCCAGCAGCTTAAGTGGACAGGGGTTAGCCTCCTACAATGAGCAGTTCTTC

D gene: TRBD2
clone size: NA
V gene: TRBV6-1
J gene: TRBJ2-1
CDR3 protein: CASRLAGESYNEQFF
CDR3 DNA: TGTGCCAGTAGGCTAGCGGGAGAATCCTACAATGAGCAGTTCTTC

D gene: TRBD1
clone size: few
V gene: TRBV4-3
J gene: TRBJ2-5
CDR3 protein: CASSQGRQGQETQYF
CDR3 DNA: TGCGCCAGCAGCCAAGGCCGACAGGGTCAAGAGACCCAGTACTTC

D gene: NA
clone size: few
V gene: TRBV20-1
J gene: TRBJ2-1
CDR3 protein: CSARAKGVTSYNEQFF
CDR3 DNA: TGCAGTGCTAGAGCCAAAGGGGTTACGTCCTACAATGAGCAGTTCTTC

D gene: TRBD2
clone size: NA
V gene: TRBV20-1
J gene: TRBJ2-7
CDR3 protein: CSTSNSGSSYEQYF
CDR3 DNA: TGCAGTACTAGTAATAGCGGGAGCTCCTACGAGCAGTACTTC

D gene: NA
clone size: few
V gene: TRBV25-1
J gene: TRBJ2-2
CDR3 protein: CASSARQAFTGELFF
CDR3 DNA: TGTGCCAGCAGTGCCAGACAGGCTTTCACCGGGGAGCTGTTTTTT

D gene: NA
clone size: NA
V gene: TRBV18
J gene: TRBJ1-6
CDR3 protein: CASSPIQAQGGVLNSPLHF
CDR3 DNA: TGTGCCAGCTCACCAATACAAGCCCAGGGAGGGGTACTGAATTCACCCCTCCACTTT

D gene: TRBD1
clone size: NA
V gene: TRBV6-5
J gene: TRBJ2-5
CDR3 protein: CASSYPGGAETQYF
CDR3 DNA: TGTGCCAGCAGTTACCCAGGGGGCGCGGAGACCCAGTACTTC

D gene: NA
clone size: many
V gene: TRBV12-3/TRBV12-4
J gene: TRBJ2-2
CDR3 protein: CASRSGTSGTGELFF
CDR3 DNA: TGTGCCAGCAGGTCCGGGACCTCCGGCACCGGGGAGCTGTTTTTT

D gene: TRBD2
clone size: few
V gene: TRBV15
J gene: TRBJ2-1
CDR3 protein: CATSRGGAGGGDEQFF
CDR3 DNA: TGTGCCACCAGCAGAGGTGGCGCGGGAGGGGGTGATGAGCAGTTCTTC

D gene: NA
clone size: NA
V gene: TRBV24-1
J gene: TRBJ2-3
CDR3 protein: CATSDAGEPTDTQYF
CDR3 DNA: TGTGCCACCAGTGATGCAGGGGAACCCACAGATACGCAGTATTTT

D gene: NA
clone size: few
V gene: TRBV7-2
J gene: TRBJ1-2
CDR3 protein: CASSVDSPGGYTF
CDR3 DNA: TGTGCCAGCAGCGTAGACAGTCCGGGGGGCTACACCTTC

D gene: TRBD1
clone size: NA
V gene: TRBV7-2
J gene: TRBJ2-1
CDR3 protein: CASSLEIRQGGEQFF
CDR3 DNA: TGTGCCAGCAGCTTAGAAATTAGACAGGGCGGGGAGCAGTTCTTC

D gene: NA
clone size: NA
V gene: TRBV30
J gene: TRBJ1-5
CDR3 protein: CAWRTRGNQPQHF
CDR3 DNA: TGTGCCTGGAGGACGAGGGGCAATCAGCCCCAGCATTTT

D gene: NA
clone size: few
V gene: TRBV7-2
J gene: TRBJ1-4
CDR3 protein: CASSRRDTNEKLFF
CDR3 DNA: TGTGCCAGCAGCCGTCGGGACACTAATGAAAAACTGTTTTTT

D gene: TRBD1
clone size: few
V gene: TRBV7-9
J gene: TRBJ2-7
CDR3 protein: CASSLVLGTGLREQYF
CDR3 DNA: TGTGCCAGCAGCTTAGTTTTAGGGACAGGGCTTCGCGAGCAGTACTTC

D gene: NA
clone size: few
V gene: TRBV2
J gene: TRBJ2-1
CDR3 protein: CASSEDGAYNEQFF
CDR3 DNA: TGTGCCAGCAGTGAAGACGGGGCCTACAATGAGCAGTTCTTC

D gene: NA
clone size: few
V gene: TRBV7-3
J gene: TRBJ2-3
CDR3 protein: CASGVGGSTDTQYF
CDR3 DNA: TGTGCCAGCGGGGTCGGGGGTAGCACAGATACGCAGTATTTT

D gene: NA
clone size: NA
V gene: TRBV20-1
J gene: TRBJ1-6
CDR3 protein: CSALVGLGQNSPLHF
CDR3 DNA: TGCAGTGCCCTCGTGGGACTCGGGCAAAATTCACCCCTCCACTTT

D gene: TRBD2
clone size: NA
V gene: TRBV5-4
J gene: TRBJ2-7
CDR3 protein: CASSRSAGEREQYF
CDR3 DNA: TGTGCCAGCAGCCGAAGTGCGGGGGAGAGGGAGCAGTACTTC

D gene: NA
clone size: NA
V gene: TRBV10-2
J gene: TRBJ1-4
CDR3 protein: CASSNRGSGSINGKLFF
CDR3 DNA: TGCGCCAGCAGCAATCGGGGGTCCGGATCCATTAATGGAAAACTGTTTTTT

D gene: NA
clone size: NA
V gene: TRBV20-1
J gene: TRBJ2-2
CDR3 protein: CSASYINTGELFF
CDR3 DNA: TGCAGTGCTAGCTACATAAACACCGGGGAGCTGTTTTTT

D gene: NA
clone size: NA
V gene: TRBV2
J gene: TRBJ2-5
CDR3 protein: CASREGLSGNQYF
CDR3 DNA: TGTGCCAGCAGGGAAGGGTTGTCGGGAAACCAGTACTTC

D gene: TRBD1
clone size: NA
V gene: TRBV29-1
J gene: TRBJ2-7
CDR3 protein: CSVTGTGVYEQYF
CDR3 DNA: TGCAGCGTGACGGGGACAGGGGTCTACGAGCAGTACTTC

D gene: NA
clone size: few
V gene: TRBV29-1
J gene: TRBJ2-5
CDR3 protein: CSVGGTDRMPTAQYF
CDR3 DNA: TGCAGCGTTGGGGGGACGGACCGAATGCCAACCGCCCAGTACTTC

D gene: NA
clone size: NA
V gene: TRBV5-1
J gene: TRBJ2-2
CDR3 protein: CASSLGFSRSGMNTGELFF
CDR3 DNA: TGCGCCAGCAGCTTGGGTTTTAGTCGGAGCGGAATGAACACCGGGGAGCTGTTTTTT

D gene: NA
clone size: many
V gene: TRBV7-2
J gene: TRBJ2-5
CDR3 protein: CASSSEVGTQYF
CDR3 DNA: TGTGCCAGCAGCTCAGAAGTCGGGACCCAGTACTTC

D gene: NA
clone size: few
V gene: TRBV24-1
J gene: TRBJ2-1
CDR3 protein: CATSGFLAGPWNEQFF
CDR3 DNA: TGTGCCACCAGTGGCTTCCTGGCGGGCCCTTGGAATGAGCAGTTCTTC

D gene: TRBD1
clone size: many
V gene: TRBV4-3
J gene: TRBJ2-3
CDR3 protein: CASSHRDREADTQYF
CDR3 DNA: TGCGCCAGCAGCCACCGGGACAGGGAGGCAGATACGCAGTATTTT

D gene: NA
clone size: NA
V gene: TRBV20-1
J gene: TRBJ2-5
CDR3 protein: CSASPPGSETQYF
CDR3 DNA: TGCAGTGCTAGTCCCCCCGGGTCGGAGACCCAGTACTTC

D gene: NA
clone size: NA
V gene: TRBV5-6
J gene: TRBJ2-1
CDR3 protein: CASSPRESNYNEQFF
CDR3 DNA: TGTGCCAGCAGCCCCCGAGAGAGCAATTACAATGAGCAGTTCTTC

D gene: TRBD1
clone size: few
V gene: TRBV5-4
J gene: TRBJ2-7
CDR3 protein: CASSPRGQGANEQYF
CDR3 DNA: TGTGCCAGCAGCCCTAGGGGGCAGGGGGCCAACGAGCAGTACTTC

D gene: NA
clone size: NA
V gene: TRBV5-1
J gene: TRBJ1-5
CDR3 protein: CASSITGRGQPQHF
CDR3 DNA: TGCGCCAGCAGTATTACAGGACGCGGTCAGCCCCAGCATTTT

D gene: TRBD2
clone size: NA
V gene: TRBV18
J gene: TRBJ2-4
CDR3 protein: CASSPRAGGHLAKNIQYF
CDR3 DNA: TGTGCCAGCTCACCTCGCGCGGGAGGGCATCTAGCCAAAAACATTCAGTACTTC

D gene: TRBD2
clone size: few
V gene: TRBV6-1
J gene: TRBJ2-5
CDR3 protein: CASSKPTSGSSYQETQYF
CDR3 DNA: TGTGCCAGCAGTAAACCGACTAGCGGGAGTTCCTACCAAGAGACCCAGTACTTC